The 19 T cell receptor beta chains below all came from one sample that was sequenced in a study of T cell responses to AZD1222 COVID-19 vaccine. Measured with immunoSEQ multiplex PCR; TCRdb has only the in-frame clones, and not every one. The sample contains some 120,000 clones, under 95% of which appear only once. Material: peripheral blood, obtained on day 0 of AZD1222 vaccination. The receptors originated from an adult in good health.

CDR3 DNA sequence: TGTGCCAGCAGCTCAGCAGGGGGCATGAACACTGAAGCTTTCTTT. Translated: CASSSAGGMNTEAFF. The chain recombines TRBV7-8 with TRBJ1-1; the match to TRBD1 covers 8 bases. Germline-derived CDR1 and CDR2 are SGHVS and FQNEAQ. The CDR3 has 15 amino acids. Trimming removed 4 bases from V and 0 bases from J; junction bases left unmatched: 4.

This clone has only one observation. The V gene is TRBV5-1, the J gene TRBJ1-4; D uncertain. This CDR3 comprises 19 residues. Trimming removed 4 bases from V and 1 base from J, with 23 bases in between. The germline CDR1 and CDR2 sequences are SGHRS and YFSETQ. Here the CDR3 DNA reads TGCGCCAGCAGCCAAGTCCGGTCAAACCCCCTGGAAACTAATGAAAAACTGTTTTTT. The encoded protein is CASSQVRSNPLETNEKLFF.

As concerns this clone: The sample holds other DNA sequences that translate to the same CDR3. V usage is TRBV12-3 or TRBV12-4 and J usage is TRBJ1-5, with D unclear. The CDR3 loop spans 13 amino acids. Trimming stripped 1 base from V and 4 bases from J, with 5 bases between. CDR3 residues: CASSLGENQPQHF. The CDR3 nucleotides are TGTGCCAGCAGTTTAGGGGAAAATCAGCCCCAGCATTTT.

The chain couples TRBV4-2 to TRBJ1-2; possible D gene TRBD1, 5 bases. Looked up from germline, CDR1 is LGHNA and CDR2 is YNFKEQ. This CDR3 is built from 14 residues. Trimming removed 0 bases from V and 2 bases from J, with 7 bases in between. CDR3 DNA sequence: TGTGCCAGCAGCCAAGATGCAGGGAACTATGGCTACACCTTC. Encoded protein: CASSQDAGNYGYTF.

This chain joins TRBV7-9 and TRBJ1-1, with D perhaps matching TRBD1 (6 bases). This CDR3 is 14 amino acids long. Germline assignment: CDR1 SEHNR and CDR2 FQNEAQ (reference sequence). Trimming removed 5 bases at V and 1 base at J, with 11 bases between. CDR3 sequence reads: CASSLGQPNTEAFF. The CDR3 nucleotides read TGTGCCAGCAGCCTAGGACAGCCGAACACTGAAGCTTTCTTT.

J is TRBJ2-7 and V is TRBV28, with 14 positions matching TRBD2. The germline V gene has CDR1 MDHEN and CDR2 SYDVKM. After removal of 6 bases from V and 5 bases from J, the junction contained 6 bases not matched to a gene. The CDR3 contains 15 residues. The CDR3 DNA is TGTGCCAGCAGCGTAGGGGGACTAGCGGGAGACGAGCAGTACTTC. It translates to CASSVGGLAGDEQYF.

The chain carries TRBV7-8 and TRBJ2-3; D remains unclear. This CDR3 has 16 amino acids. With 4 bases removed from V and 2 bases from J, the gap between germline ends came to 16 bases. Germline-derived CDR1 and CDR2 are SGHVS and FQNEAQ. The CDR3 protein is CASSSRPRASTDTQYF. For the CDR3, the DNA is TGTGCCAGCAGCTCCCGACCCCGGGCGTCCACAGATACGCAGTATTTT. The entire variable domain, with the rest obtained from reference TRBV7-8 and TRBJ2-3, is as follows: GAGVSQSPRYKVAKRGQDVALRCDPISGHVSLFWYQQALGQGPEFLTYFQNEAQLDKSGLPSDRFFAERPEGSVSTLKIQRTQQEDSAVYLCASSSRPRASTDTQYFGPGTRLTVL.

J is TRBJ2-3 and V is TRBV24-1, with TRBD1 as a possible D gene (5 bases). Trimming removed 3 bases from V and 0 bases from J, with 15 bases in between. This CDR3 region has 17 residues. Germline V gene sequence: CDR1 KGHDR, CDR2 SFDVKD. CDR3 sequence (DNA): TGTGCCACCAGTGATCCGCAGGGAACCACTAGCACAGATACGCAGTATTTT. This gives the protein CATSDPQGTTSTDTQYF.

The CDR3 reads CASSPIGGSYNSPLHF. The CDR3, as DNA: TGTGCCAGCTCACCAATAGGGGGCTCCTATAATTCACCCCTCCACTTT. This chain links TRBV18 with TRBJ1-6, with TRBD1 as a possible D gene (6 bases). This CDR3 has 16 amino acids. Germline-derived CDR1 and CDR2 are KGHSH and LQKENI. Trimming took off 2 bases at V and 0 bases at J, with 8 bases between the two ends.

The chain recombines TRBV10-3 with TRBJ1-1; TRBD1 matches 9 bases. CDR1 is ENHRY, CDR2 SYGVKD, per germline. After removal of 5 bases from V and 5 bases from J, the junction contained 9 bases not matched to a gene. CDR3 size: 15 residues. The chain's CDR3 is CAISPGQGSGTEAFF. As DNA, the CDR3 is TGTGCCATCAGTCCAGGACAGGGGTCGGGAACTGAAGCTTTCTTT.

This clone has only one observation. The V and J genes are TRBV11-2 and TRBJ2-3; 7 positions agree with TRBD2. The junction had 8 bases not matched to a gene; V was cut back by 3 bases and J by 2 bases. CDR3 length equals 16 residues. CDR1 and CDR2 from the germline V gene are SGHAT and FQNNGV. DNA for the CDR3: TGTGCCAGCAGCTTCCGGGACTACCACATCACAGATACGCAGTATTTT. Amino acids: CASSFRDYHITDTQYF.

The chain carries TRBV14 and TRBJ2-7, with D possibly matching TRBD1 (8 bases). The CDR3 covers 20 residues. The ends were cut back, 1 base at V and 0 bases at J, with 25 bases in the middle. The germline gives CDR1 SGHDN, CDR2 FVKESK. The DNA of the CDR3 is TGTGCCAGCAGCCAAGTCGGCATCTTGGGAGGGCAGGGGGCCTCCTACGAGCAGTACTTC. It translates to CASSQVGILGGQGASYEQYF. The variable domain in full, completed from reference TRBV14 and TRBJ2-7, reads EAGVTQFPSHSVIEKGQTVTLRCDPISGHDNLYWYRRVMGKEIKFLLHFVKESKQDESGMPNNRFLAERTGGTYSTLKVQPAELEDSGVYFCASSQVGILGGQGASYEQYFGPGTRLTVT.

The sample holds a few counts of this clone. The chain has TRBV19 and TRBJ2-7, with 7 bases lining up with TRBD1. With V trimmed by 5 bases and J by 1 base, 5 bases remained unmatched. CDR3 length: 14 amino acids. Germline values: CDR1 LNHDA, CDR2 SQIVND (reference sequence). CDR3 protein: CASSAGQVSYEQYF. CDR3 DNA: TGTGCCAGTAGTGCCGGACAGGTATCCTACGAGCAGTACTTC.

The chain employs TRBV9 and TRBJ2-1; 7 nucleotides line up with TRBD2. Germline V gene sequence: CDR1 SGDLS, CDR2 YYNGEE. The trim removed 7 bases at V and 7 bases at J, leaving 11 bases unmatched. The CDR3 has 14 residues. The CDR3 sequence: CASSQAGVGNEQFF. In nucleotides, the CDR3 is TGTGCCAGCTCCCAGGCGGGAGTGGGGAATGAGCAGTTCTTC.

By sample share, this clone is large. This sequence joins TRBV24-1 and TRBJ1-5; D possibly corresponds to TRBD1 (5 bases). Trimming pared 5 bases from V and 2 bases from J, leaving 15 bases between. Germline assignment: CDR1 KGHDR and CDR2 SFDVKD. The CDR3 extends over 16 amino acids. In DNA, the CDR3 is TGTGCCACCAGTGCCCCTTCCAGGGAAGGCAATCAGCCCCAGCATTTT. This gives the protein CATSAPSREGNQPQHF.

This clone is a singleton in its sample. The rearrangement links TRBV2 to TRBJ1-4, with a weak D call TRBD1 (5 bases). Deletions cut 4 bases from V and 7 bases from J, with 16 bases between. Germline CDR1 SNHLY, CDR2 FYNNEI. There are 15 residues in the CDR3. CDR3 DNA sequence: TGTGCCAGCAGTGCGTGGGGCCTAATGGGTGAAAAACTGTTTTTT. It codes for CASSAWGLMGEKLFF.

The J gene is TRBJ2-1, the V gene TRBV7-2; 7 bases agree with TRBD2. V lost 5 bases and J lost 6; bases outside the gene matches: 7. The CDR3 sequence is 14 residues long. CDR1 SGHTA and CDR2 FQGNSA come from the germline V gene. CDR3 sequence reads: CASSLTGGGNEQFF. The DNA for the CDR3 is TGTGCCAGCAGCCTTACTGGGGGGGGCAATGAGCAGTTCTTC. Full variable domain (outside the CDR3, taken from reference TRBV7-2 and TRBJ2-1): GAGVSQSPSNKVTEKGKDVELRCDPISGHTALYWYRQSLGQGLEFLIYFQGNSAPDKSGLPSDRFSAERTGGSVSTLTIQRTQQEDSAVYLCASSLTGGGNEQFFGPGTRLTVL.

V usage is TRBV6-5 and J usage is TRBJ1-4, with D unclear. The CDR3 runs to 13 residues. The germline V gene encodes CDR1 MNHEY and CDR2 SVGAGI. V gave up 4 bases and J gave up 3 bases, with 6 bases separating them. The CDR3 sequence: CASSLTPNEKLFF. In DNA form, the CDR3 reads TGTGCCAGCAGTTTAACTCCTAATGAAAAACTGTTTTTT.

This sequence joins TRBV12-3 or TRBV12-4 and TRBJ1-6; D not resolved. This CDR3 region has 13 residues. With 3 bases removed from V and 6 bases from J, the gap between germline ends came to 6 bases. For the CDR3, the DNA is TGTGCCAGCAGTTTGAAGTCTAATTCACCCCTCCACTTT. Amino acid sequence: CASSLKSNSPLHF.